The 22 T cell receptor beta chains presented below share a single source sample, sequenced in a study of post-analysis software for immune sequencing data. Unique molecular identifiers were built into the TCR beta cDNA libraries. TCRdb itself ran the PCR reads through MiXCR, one entry per CDR3 protein. This repertoire shows fewer than 700,000 distinct CDR3 sequences, roughly two fifths found once; its top ten account for roughly 1.7%. Their antigens are not known. Study-level points and caveats: TRBV segments more frequent in patients than in controls numbered five and included TRBV5-6, TRBV5-1 and TRBV20-1.

Source material: blood. Receptors originate from a girl under 18 with multiple sclerosis.

This clonotype was detected once. The chain uses TRBV5-1 and TRBJ2-7; no firm D call. The DNA end lines up better with TRBJ2-5; the J call may be wrong. Germline V CDR1 and CDR2: SGHRS, YFSETQ. The CDR3 runs to 14 residues. The CDR3 here is CASSNTHPEETQYF. CDR3 coding DNA: TGCGCCAGCAGCAACACCCACCCGGAGGAGACCCAGTACTTC.

CDR3 in DNA: TGCGCCAGCTTCCCGCAGGGCGCGGGGACTGAAGCTTTCTTT. It codes for CASFPQGAGTEAFF. The chain employs TRBV5-1 and TRBJ1-1; a weak D match, TRBD1 (5 bases). The CDR3 consists of 14 residues. The V gene lost 7 bases and the J gene lost 5 bases, with 18 bases spanning the gap. Looked up from germline, CDR1 is SGHRS and CDR2 is YFSETQ.

This clonotype was counted only a few times. The chain joins TRBV20-1 to TRBJ2-1; TRBD2 aligns across 12 bases. J gave up 0 bases and V 6 bases, and 9 bases lay outside the gene matches. The germline V gene encodes CDR1 DFQATT and CDR2 SNEGSKA (reference sequence). The CDR3 has 17 amino acids. The DNA for the CDR3 is TGCAGTGCGCCGACTAGCGGGGGTGCCCCCTCCTACAATGAGCAGTTCTTC. It codes for CSAPTSGGAPSYNEQFF.

The rearrangement joins TRBV15 to TRBJ2-4; the D gene is possibly TRBD2 (5 bases). Matching the DNA end better, TRBJ2-5 makes the J call doubtful. Germline CDR1 is LNHNV and CDR2 is YYDKDF (reference sequence). This CDR3 contains 14 residues. The CDR3 DNA sequence: TGTGCCAGCCAGTTATTACCGGGGTTAGAGACCCAGTACTTC. It encodes CASQLLPGLETQYF.

V is TRBV15 and J is TRBJ2-3; tentative D call: TRBD1 (5 bases). Germline-derived CDR1 and CDR2 are LNHNV and YYDKDF (reference sequence). The ends were cut back, 1 base at V and 4 bases at J, with 12 bases in the middle. The CDR3 covers 15 residues. Here the CDR3 reads CATSRAPGSADTQYF. The DNA for the CDR3 is TGTGCCACCAGCAGAGCTCCAGGGTCAGCAGATACGCAGTATTTT.

The gene calls are TRBV5-1 and TRBJ2-1, with TRBD1 as a possible D gene (6 bases). The CDR3 totals 15 residues. In germline, CDR1 is SGHRS, CDR2 YFSETQ. Trimming took off 0 bases at V and 4 bases at J, with 11 bases between the two ends. The CDR3 bases are TGCGCCAGCAGCTTGGGGGAAGGGGGATACAATGAGCAGTTCTTC. Its protein is CASSLGEGGYNEQFF.

This clonotype was picked up many times. The J gene is TRBJ2-3, the V gene TRBV10-3; no clear D gene. The CDR3 covers 13 residues. V was trimmed by 0 bases and J by 5 bases, leaving 6 bases between them. Germline assignment: CDR1 ENHRY and CDR2 SYGVKD. The CDR3 region has the DNA TGTGCCATCAGTGAGTCGGGTATAGATACGCAGTATTTT. It codes for CAISESGIDTQYF.

To note about this clonotype: Because it lacks the conserved phenylalanine or tryptophan at the end, this CDR3 is likely a read error. The chain combines TRBV27 with TRBJ2-5; 9 bases match TRBD2. Looked up from germline, CDR1 is MNHEY and CDR2 is SMNVEV (reference sequence). The ends lost 8 bases at V and 3 bases at J; junction bases unmatched: 7. There are 14 residues in the CDR3. The CDR3 bases are TGTGCCAGCCGACCGGGACTAGCAGAAGAGACCCAGTACGTC. Amino acid sequence: CASRPGLAEETQYV.

The chain couples TRBV5-1 to TRBJ1-5, with TRBD1 identical over 7 bases. The CDR3 is 15 residues long. After removal of 5 bases from V and 2 bases from J, the junction contained 7 bases not matched to a gene. The germline gives CDR1 SGHRS, CDR2 YFSETQ. CDR3 in amino acids: CASSQGGGGNQPQHF. In DNA form, the CDR3 reads TGCGCCAGCAGTCAGGGGGGGGGTGGCAATCAGCCCCAGCATTTT.

This clonotype was detected only a few times. This chain joins TRBV7-9 and TRBJ1-2, with D hard to call. V was pared by 2 bases and J by 8 bases, with 9 bases between. Germline V gene lookup returns CDR1 SEHNR and CDR2 FQNEAQ (reference sequence). CDR3 length equals 12 residues. CDR3 DNA: TGTGCCAGCAGCTTACGACGAGGGGGCTACACCTTC. Translating it yields CASSLRRGGYTF.

The gene calls are TRBV12-3 or TRBV12-4 and TRBJ2-1; TRBD2 aligns across 12 bases. The CDR3 sequence is 15 residues long. With 4 bases clipped from V and 7 bases from J, the junction kept 5 bases outside the gene matches. The CDR3 region is CASSSTSGSRNEQFF. Here the CDR3 DNA reads TGTGCCAGCAGTTCGACTAGCGGGAGTAGGAATGAGCAGTTCTTC.

This chain's CDR3 is CASSPGTSETQYF. Written as DNA, the CDR3 is TGTGCCAGCTCACCCGGGACTTCAGAGACCCAGTACTTC. The chain uses TRBV18 and TRBJ2-5; weak D call: TRBD2 (6 bases). V was pared by 3 bases and J by 4 bases, with 9 bases between. The CDR3 runs 13 residues. CDR1 is KGHSH and CDR2 is LQKENI in the germline V gene.

The chain carries TRBV25-1 and TRBJ2-4, with TRBD2 identical over 13 bases. From germline, CDR1 is MGHDK and CDR2 SYGVNS. J gave up 13 bases and V 9 bases, and 3 bases lay outside the gene matches. The CDR3 runs to 11 residues. The CDR3 is CASTSGRAQYF. CDR3 nucleotide sequence: TGTGCCAGTACTAGCGGGAGGGCACAGTACTTC.

The CDR3 spells CASIRVSGNEQFF. In DNA, the CDR3 is TGTGCCAGCATTCGTGTTAGCGGCAATGAGCAGTTCTTC. The chain uses TRBV2 and TRBJ2-1; D might be TRBD2 (6 bases). Between the trimmed V and J ends, which lost 7 bases and 6 bases, there was a span of 13 bases. Per the germline V gene, CDR1 is SNHLY and CDR2 is FYNNEI. This CDR3 spans 13 amino acids.

This clonotype occurred a few times. V is TRBV7-2 and J is TRBJ2-7, with D unresolved. The CDR3 is made up of 12 amino acids. V dropped 3 bases and J dropped 5 bases, with 8 bases sitting between them. Looked up from germline, CDR1 is SGHTA and CDR2 is FQGNSA. CDR3 sequence (DNA): TGTGCCAGCAGCTTCTATGGGGACGAGCAGTACTTC. Its protein product is CASSFYGDEQYF.

The gene calls are TRBV7-9 and TRBJ2-4, with 7 bases lining up with TRBD2. CDR1 and CDR2 (germline): SEHNR, FQNEAQ (reference sequence). With 5 bases clipped from V and 7 bases from J, the junction kept 11 bases outside the gene matches. The CDR3 loop spans 15 amino acids. The CDR3 sequence is CASSPSAGSWNIQYF. Written as DNA, the CDR3 is TGTGCCAGCAGCCCATCAGCGGGATCTTGGAACATTCAGTACTTC.

This chain links TRBV12-3 or TRBV12-4 with TRBJ1-4; TRBD1 matches at 7 bases. This CDR3 is built from 16 residues. J gave up 0 bases and V 4 bases, and 5 bases lay outside the gene matches. The CDR3 reads CASSSGQPTTNEKLFF. The DNA of the CDR3 is TGTGCCAGCAGTTCGGGACAGCCCACAACTAATGAAAAACTGTTTTTT.

This clonotype was detected only a few times. This sequence joins TRBV7-2 and TRBJ2-7; weak D call: TRBD1 (5 bases). Germline assignment: CDR1 SGHTA and CDR2 FQGNSA. The V gene lost 3 bases and the J gene lost 4 bases, with 10 bases spanning the gap. The CDR3 spans 13 residues. The CDR3 sequence: CASSFGRAYEQYF. As DNA, the CDR3 is TGTGCCAGCAGCTTCGGCAGGGCTTACGAGCAGTACTTC.

The genes are TRBV5-1 and TRBJ2-7; TRBD1 might be the D (6 bases). CDR1 and CDR2 (germline): SGHRS, YFSETQ. This CDR3 has 16 residues. The germline V and J ends were trimmed by 2 bases and 5 bases, with 20 bases remaining between them. This CDR3 reads CASSLNDWGLFNEQYF. The CDR3 nucleotides are TGCGCCAGCAGCTTAAATGATTGGGGGCTGTTTAACGAGCAGTACTTC.

This clonotype was detected a few times. The rearrangement links TRBV29-1 to TRBJ2-4; unclear D gene. The CDR3 spans 13 residues. Germline CDR1 SQVTM, CDR2 ANQGSEA. Trimming cost V 3 bases and J 10 bases, with 16 bases left between them. Here the CDR3 reads CSVDKVLNGIQYF. CDR3 nucleotides: TGCAGCGTTGACAAGGTCCTCAACGGAATTCAGTACTTC.

The V gene is TRBV6-1, the J gene TRBJ2-3; D is unclear. Germline V gives CDR1 MNHNS, CDR2 SASEGT. This CDR3 spans 14 amino acids. The V end lost 2 bases, the J end lost 0 bases, and 6 bases lay between the germline ends. This CDR3 is CASSEPGSTDTQYF. CDR3 nucleotides: TGTGCCAGCAGTGAACCAGGAAGCACAGATACGCAGTATTTT.

This rearrangement joins TRBV5-1 to TRBJ2-7; 13 nucleotides match TRBD2. The CDR3 sequence is 16 residues long. V lost 5 bases, J lost 5 bases, and 10 bases stayed unmatched. Germline V gene data show CDR1 as SGHRS and CDR2 as YFSETQ. The CDR3 here is CASRLHPGTSGNEQYF. In nucleotides, the CDR3 is TGCGCCAGCAGGCTTCATCCCGGGACTAGCGGGAACGAGCAGTACTTC.